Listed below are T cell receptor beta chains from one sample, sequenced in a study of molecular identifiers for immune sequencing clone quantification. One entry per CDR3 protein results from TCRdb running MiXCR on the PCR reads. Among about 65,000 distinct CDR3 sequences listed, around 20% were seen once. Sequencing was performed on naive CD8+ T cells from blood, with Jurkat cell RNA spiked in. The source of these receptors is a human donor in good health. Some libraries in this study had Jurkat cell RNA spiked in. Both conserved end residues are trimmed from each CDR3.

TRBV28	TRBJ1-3	ASSFDRPSGNTIY
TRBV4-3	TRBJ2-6	ASSQDSGANVLT
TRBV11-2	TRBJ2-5	ASTGRERQNQETQY
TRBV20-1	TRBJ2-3	SARVIAGTSTNTDTQY
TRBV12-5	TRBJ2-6	ASGLDKRVAGANVLT
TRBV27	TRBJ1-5	ASREGLSNQPQH
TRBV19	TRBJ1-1	ASSTTRNTEAF
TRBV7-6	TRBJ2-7	ASSFSSGYEQY
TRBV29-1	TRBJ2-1	SVHDSNYPPYNEQF
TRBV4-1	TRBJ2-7	ASSQVSVGRDSYEQY
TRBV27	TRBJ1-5	ASSLTGSRQPQH
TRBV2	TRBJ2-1	ASSPGQGYNEQF
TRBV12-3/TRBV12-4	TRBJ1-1	ATGTGLYGAF
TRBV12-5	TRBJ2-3	ASGLEGVDTQY
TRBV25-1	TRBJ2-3	ASSELLSVSYQY
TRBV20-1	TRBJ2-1	SASSQQSYDEQF
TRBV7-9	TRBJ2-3	AIFSPFTDTQY
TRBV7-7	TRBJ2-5	ASSAGQETQC
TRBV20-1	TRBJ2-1	SAAPGTSTYNEQF
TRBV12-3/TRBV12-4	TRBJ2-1	ASSPLGGGGAPYNEQF
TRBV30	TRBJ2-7	AWTDGYEQY
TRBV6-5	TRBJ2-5	ASSYTNQETQY
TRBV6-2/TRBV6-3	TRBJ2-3	ASSWDRGDMGDTQY
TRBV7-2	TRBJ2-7	ASSPWTGEYEQY
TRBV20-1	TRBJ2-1	SARSPEGYNEQF
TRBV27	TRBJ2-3	ASSSKGLAVPTDTQY
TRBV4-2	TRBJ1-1	ASSQGAQGYGVEENTEAF
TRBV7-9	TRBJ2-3	ASSSGAIADTQY
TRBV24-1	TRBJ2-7	ATSDFGTGISEQY
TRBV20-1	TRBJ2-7	SAWRVERDGSYEQY
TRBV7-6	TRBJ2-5	ASSLARTRQETQY
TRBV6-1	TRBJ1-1	ASSEGSGSTEAF
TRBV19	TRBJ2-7	ASSIAGVSDEQY
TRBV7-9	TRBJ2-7	ASSLGRGPSSYEQY
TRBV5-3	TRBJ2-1	ASSGTSGRRDEQF
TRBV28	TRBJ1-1	ASSLTDHLEAF
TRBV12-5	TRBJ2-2	ASGHSDQNTGELF
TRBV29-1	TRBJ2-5	SVDGVRGREDQETQY
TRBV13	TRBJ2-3	ASTPLQGNQGDTQY
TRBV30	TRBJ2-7	AWRGRGLDEQY
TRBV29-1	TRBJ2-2	SVATAAGELF
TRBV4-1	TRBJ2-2	ASSPTRVFTGELF
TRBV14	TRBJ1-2	ASSPQGNYGYT
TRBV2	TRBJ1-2	ASITGATDNGHI
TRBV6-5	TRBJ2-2	ASSLGTPSGELF
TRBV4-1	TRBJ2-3	ASSQVLDTQY
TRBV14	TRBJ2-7	ASSHGGLASSYEQY
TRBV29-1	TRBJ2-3	SVDGTREDGSDTQY
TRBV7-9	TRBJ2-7	ASSFPGRNYEQY
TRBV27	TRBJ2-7	ASSSYGTGYAEQY
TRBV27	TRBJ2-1	ASSHLMSEAGWSYNEQF
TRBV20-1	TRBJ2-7	SVRRQGAGSGEQY
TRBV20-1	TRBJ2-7	SATGVSYEQY
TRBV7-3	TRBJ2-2	ASSPIGYTGELF
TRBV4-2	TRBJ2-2	ASSQDPASGSNTGELF
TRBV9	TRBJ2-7	ASSADLITYEQY
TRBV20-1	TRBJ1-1	SASFSANTEAF
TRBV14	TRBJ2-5	ASSQVFRPVETQY
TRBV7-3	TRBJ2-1	ASSNYGQVLYNEQF